The 16 T cell receptor beta chains reported below all come from one sample, sequenced in a study of T-cell memory formation after mild COVID-19. TCRdb called the 5' RACE reads again in MiXCR, with one record for every CDR3 protein. In the table there are about 290,000 distinct CDR3 sequences, roughly 18% of which are singletons. Material: PBMCs or a T cell subset sorted from them (not recorded which). These receptors all stem from a man between 18 and 29 years old who had mild COVID-19 (a few samples of this study predate the infection). Cell type and time point are not known.

The chain uses TRBV7-9 and TRBJ2-1; no reliable D call. Germline CDR1 reads SEHNR; CDR2 reads FQNEAQ (reference sequence). V was trimmed by 3 bases and J by 9 bases, leaving 6 bases between them. The CDR3 sequence is 11 residues long. CDR3 DNA: TGTGCCAGCAGCTTCGTTATTGAGCAGTTCTTC. Its translation is CASSFVIEQFF.

This clonotype has a handful of counts. The chain couples TRBV29-1 to TRBJ1-1; 7 bases agree with TRBD1. This CDR3 region has 20 residues. Germline CDR1 and CDR2: SQVTM and ANQGSEA. The V and J ends lost 0 bases and 4 bases, in that order; junction bases with no gene match: 23. The CDR3 DNA sequence: TGCAGCGTTGAAGAGTTCGTGGCCCGGGCCCTCAGGGGGTGGAGCACTGAAGCTTTCTTT. Protein sequence: CSVEEFVARALRGWSTEAFF.

This clonotype was picked up a small number of times. This chain joins TRBV4-2 and TRBJ1-5; possibly TRBD1 for D (5 bases). With 1 base removed from V and 7 bases from J, the gap between germline ends came to 11 bases. CDR3 length equals 14 residues. Germline assignment: CDR1 LGHNA and CDR2 YNFKEQ. The CDR3 region is CASSQGGTEQPQHF. The CDR3 region has the DNA TGTGCCAGCAGCCAAGGAGGGACCGAACAGCCCCAGCATTTT.

In this sample, this clonotype turned up a few times. The V gene is TRBV2, the J gene TRBJ2-1, with D unclear. This CDR3 region has 14 residues. Germline CDR1 and CDR2: SNHLY and FYNNEI. The germline V and J ends were trimmed by 7 bases and 0 bases, with 10 bases remaining between them. CDR3 nucleotides: TGTGCCAGCAATCCGGTGAGCTCCTACAATGAGCAGTTCTTC. Translation: CASNPVSSYNEQFF.

J is TRBJ2-3 and V is TRBV5-1, with D tentatively TRBD1 or TRBD2 (5 bases each). This CDR3 is built from 14 residues. The ends were cut back, 0 bases at V and 7 bases at J, with 12 bases in the middle. The germline V gene has CDR1 SGHRS and CDR2 YFSETQ. The CDR3 DNA reads as TGCGCCAGCAGCTTGGGGGGGTCGGAGCATACGCAGTATTTT. Translating it yields CASSLGGSEHTQYF.

The chain uses TRBV7-2 and TRBJ2-5; 9 bases agree with TRBD2. V was pared by 7 bases and J by 4 bases, with 13 bases of the junction left unmatched. The CDR3 contains 16 residues. Germline V gene sequence: CDR1 SGHTA, CDR2 FQGNSA. As DNA, the CDR3 is TGTGCCAGCACGAGTGCGGGGGGGCGAACTGGAGAGACCCAGTACTTC. The encoded protein is CASTSAGGRTGETQYF.

V and J are TRBV4-2 and TRBJ2-1; D is possibly TRBD2 (6 bases). The germline CDR1 and CDR2 sequences are LGHNA and YNFKEQ. Trimming took 6 bases from V and 8 from J, leaving 20 bases between them. The CDR3 spans 15 residues. For the CDR3, the DNA is TGTGCCAGCAGTCACCTCGCGGGCGGGGTGGATGAGCAGTTCTTC. Amino acids: CASSHLAGGVDEQFF.

CDR3 in DNA: TGTGCCAGCAGGGCCCCGGGGGGTAGCACAGATACGCAGTATTTT. It yields the protein CASRAPGGSTDTQYF. The chain uses TRBV6-6 and TRBJ2-3; TRBD2 aligns across 7 bases. The germline gives CDR1 MNHNY, CDR2 SVGAGI (reference sequence). J gave up 0 bases and V 6 bases, and 6 bases lay outside the gene matches. CDR3 length equals 15 residues.

This rearrangement joins TRBV7-8 to TRBJ2-7, with TRBD2 identical over 11 bases. V trimming: 5 bases; J trimming: 5 bases; junction bases outside the gene matches: 5. This CDR3 contains 14 residues. Germline V CDR1 and CDR2: SGHVS, FQNEAQ. CDR3 nucleotides: TGTGCCAGCAGCGACGGGACTAGCGGTAACGAGCAGTACTTC. Its translation: CASSDGTSGNEQYF.

As DNA, the CDR3 is TGCGCCAGCAGTACCGGGACATACGCCTACAATGAGCAGTTCTTC. This translates into CASSTGTYAYNEQFF. The chain carries TRBV5-1 and TRBJ2-1; TRBD1 is a possible D gene (6 bases). The CDR3 spans 15 residues. Germline loops: CDR1 SGHRS, CDR2 YFSETQ. Trimming cost V 5 bases and J 2 bases, with 14 bases left between them.

CDR3 bases: TGTGCCAGCTCACAGGGGGAGGAAAATGGCTACACCTTC. It is translated as CASSQGEENGYTF. The V and J genes are TRBV18 and TRBJ1-2, with D perhaps matching TRBD1 (6 bases). This CDR3 region has 13 residues. Germline V CDR1 and CDR2: KGHSH, LQKENI. Trimming took off 4 bases at V and 6 bases at J, with 12 bases between the two ends.

V is TRBV7-8 and J is TRBJ2-3; 9 bases match TRBD2. The CDR3 spans 15 residues. Losses at the gene ends were 5 bases for V and 5 bases for J; bases not matched to a gene: 8. The germline CDR1 and CDR2 sequences are SGHVS and FQNEAQ. Written as DNA, the CDR3 is TGTGCCAGCAGCACCCCGGGACTAGCAGAAGATACGCAGTATTTT. Its protein product is CASSTPGLAEDTQYF.

This clonotype was recorded a few times. The chain is built from TRBV5-5 and TRBJ1-4; 8 nucleotides line up with TRBD1. V trimming: 4 bases; J trimming: 10 bases; junction bases outside the gene matches: 3. CDR1 and CDR2 (germline): SGHKS, YYEKEE (reference sequence). The CDR3 has 12 amino acids. The CDR3 DNA reads TGTGCCAGCAGCGCCACAGGGGGAAAACTGTTTTTT. Translated: CASSATGGKLFF.

The chain has TRBV7-3 and TRBJ2-7; tentative D call: TRBD1 (5 bases). The V end was cut by 5 bases, the J end by 3 bases, with 20 bases between. From germline, CDR1 is SGHTA and CDR2 FQGTGA. CDR3 size: 16 residues. The CDR3 protein is CASSLLRQSRRYEQYV. DNA for the CDR3: TGTGCCAGCAGCCTACTACGACAGAGTAGGCGCTACGAGCAGTACGTC.

Ten or more counts support this clonotype. This chain connects TRBV12-3 or TRBV12-4 to TRBJ1-2; no reliable D call. This CDR3 has 13 residues. Trimming stripped 3 bases from V and 0 bases from J, with 5 bases between. Here the CDR3 DNA reads TGTGCCAGCAGTTTTGGGCCTAACTATGGCTACACCTTC. It specifies CASSFGPNYGYTF.

This clonotype was seen a few times. The chain recombines TRBV12-3 or TRBV12-4 with TRBJ2-6; D gene unclear. The CDR3 loop spans 16 amino acids. Between the trimmed V and J ends, which lost 6 bases and 3 bases, there was a span of 15 bases. CDR3 DNA sequence: TGTGCCAGCAGCCTCGGGTCCCATAGTGGGGCCAACGTCCTGACTTTC. Its protein is CASSLGSHSGANVLTF.